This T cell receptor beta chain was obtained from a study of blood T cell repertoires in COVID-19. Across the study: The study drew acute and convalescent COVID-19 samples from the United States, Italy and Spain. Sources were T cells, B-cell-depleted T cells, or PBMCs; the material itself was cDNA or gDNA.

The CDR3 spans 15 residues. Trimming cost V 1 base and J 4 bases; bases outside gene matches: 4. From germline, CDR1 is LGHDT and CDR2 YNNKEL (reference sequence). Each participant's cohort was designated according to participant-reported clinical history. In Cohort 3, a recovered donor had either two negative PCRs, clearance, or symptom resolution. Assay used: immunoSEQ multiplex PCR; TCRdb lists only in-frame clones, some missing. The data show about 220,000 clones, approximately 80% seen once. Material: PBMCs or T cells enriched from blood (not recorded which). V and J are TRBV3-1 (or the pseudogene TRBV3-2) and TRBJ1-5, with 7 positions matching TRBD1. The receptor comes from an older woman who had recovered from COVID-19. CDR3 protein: CASSQGWGQNQPQHF. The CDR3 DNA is TGTGCCAGCAGCCAAGGATGGGGACAGAATCAGCCCCAGCATTTT.